This record concerns one TCR beta chain sequence. The antigen is unknown. The V gene end was trimmed by 7 bases and the J gene end by 5 bases; junction bases not matched to a gene: 10. CDR1 and CDR2 (germline): SNHLY, FYNNEI. The CDR3 contains 15 residues. Amplification used 60 Vbeta primers and 13 Jbeta primers. The assay was immunoSEQ multiplex PCR, and TCRdb's table has in-frame clones only and misses some. This table lists about 40,000 clones. This sample was taken from a study of cytomegalovirus exposure and HLA in healthy donors. Study at large: About 80 million unique TCR sequences came from HLA-typed donors in an early release. Study results and limitations: Because they were indistinguishable, some V segments, including TRBV6-2 and TRBV6-3, were excluded. Based on reports, TCR beta sequences accurately predicted HLA-A and HLA-B alleles for most subjects. CMV serostatus was the sole immune exposure information available.

The V call is TRBV2, the J call TRBJ2-3; 9 positions match TRBD2. The sequencing input was PBMCs. The TCR comes from a male donor in good health and CMV-seronegative. Here the CDR3 DNA reads TGTGCCAGCAAAAGGGCTAGCGGGGAGCAAGATACGCAGTATTTT. As protein: CASKRASGEQDTQYF.